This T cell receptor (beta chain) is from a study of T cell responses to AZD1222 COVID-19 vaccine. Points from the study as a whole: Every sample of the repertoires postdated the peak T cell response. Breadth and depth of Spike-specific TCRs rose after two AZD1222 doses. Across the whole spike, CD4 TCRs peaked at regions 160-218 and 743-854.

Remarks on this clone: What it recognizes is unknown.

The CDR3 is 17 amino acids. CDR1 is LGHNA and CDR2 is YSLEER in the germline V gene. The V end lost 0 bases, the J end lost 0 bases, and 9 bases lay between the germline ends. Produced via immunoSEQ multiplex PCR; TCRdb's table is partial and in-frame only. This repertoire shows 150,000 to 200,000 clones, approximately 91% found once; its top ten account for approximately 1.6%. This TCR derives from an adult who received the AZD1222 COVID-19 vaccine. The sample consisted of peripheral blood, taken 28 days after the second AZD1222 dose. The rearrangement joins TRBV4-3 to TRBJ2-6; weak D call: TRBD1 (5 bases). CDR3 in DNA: TGCGCCAGCAGCCAAGACGACAGTCTCTCTGGGGCCAACGTCCTGACTTTC. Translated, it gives CASSQDDSLSGANVLTF.